This T cell receptor beta chain comes out of a study of shared clonotypes between healthy human individuals. The V gene's germline CDR1 is SGHNT and CDR2 YYREEE (reference sequence). J was trimmed by 2 bases and V by 3 bases; bases with no gene match: 5. CDR3 length equals 14 residues. This clone was observed a single time. Its antigen is not identified. The method was immunoSEQ multiplex PCR; TCRdb's version includes in-frame clones alone and lacks a portion of them. The sample lists hundreds of thousands of clones; roughly 95% were seen once. Study-wide results and limits: Researchers sampled only blood; tissue repertoires likely differ.

Naive CD8 cells comprised CD45RO-negative, CCR7-positively selected cells, excluding terminally differentiated effector memory CD45RA+ cells. This clonotype originated in a woman aged 25 to 39 in good health. The sample consisted of naive CD8+ T cells sorted from blood. The gene calls are TRBV5-4 and TRBJ2-7, with 7 bases matching TRBD1. The CDR3 region is CASSSPGTAYEQYF. The CDR3 bases are TGTGCCAGCAGCTCCCCCGGGACAGCCTACGAGCAGTACTTC. The full variable domain, rest sourced from reference TRBV5-4 and TRBJ2-7, is ETGVTQSPTHLIKTRGQQVTLRCSSQSGHNTVSWYQQALGQGPQFIFQYYREEENGRGNFPPRFSGLQFPNYSSELNVNALELDDSALYLCASSSPGTAYEQYFGPGTRLTVT.